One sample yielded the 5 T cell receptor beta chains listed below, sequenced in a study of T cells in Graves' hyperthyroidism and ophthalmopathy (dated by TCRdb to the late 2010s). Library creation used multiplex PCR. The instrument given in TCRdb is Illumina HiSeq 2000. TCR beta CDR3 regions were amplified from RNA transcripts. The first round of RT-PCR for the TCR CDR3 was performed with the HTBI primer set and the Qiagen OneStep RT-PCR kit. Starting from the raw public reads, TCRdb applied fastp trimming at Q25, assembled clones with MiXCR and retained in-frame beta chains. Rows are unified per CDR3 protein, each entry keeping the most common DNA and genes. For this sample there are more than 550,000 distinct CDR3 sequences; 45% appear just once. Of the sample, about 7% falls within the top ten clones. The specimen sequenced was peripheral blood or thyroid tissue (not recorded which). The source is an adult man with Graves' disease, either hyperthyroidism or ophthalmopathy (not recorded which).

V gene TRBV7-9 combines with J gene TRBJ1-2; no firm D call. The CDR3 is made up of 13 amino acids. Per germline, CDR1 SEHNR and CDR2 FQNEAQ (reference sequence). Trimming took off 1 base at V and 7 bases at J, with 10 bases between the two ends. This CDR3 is CASSLVGSSGYTF. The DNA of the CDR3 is TGTGCCAGCAGCTTAGTCGGGTCGTCTGGCTACACCTTC.

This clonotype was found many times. The CDR3 region has the DNA TGCGCCAGCAGTGACGAGGGAAATGGCTACACCTTC. Amino acid sequence: CASSDEGNGYTF. The V gene is TRBV10-2, the J gene TRBJ1-2; D not resolved. The ends were cut back, 3 bases at V and 6 bases at J, with 8 bases in the middle. The germline gives CDR1 WSHSY, CDR2 SAAADI. This CDR3 comprises 12 residues.

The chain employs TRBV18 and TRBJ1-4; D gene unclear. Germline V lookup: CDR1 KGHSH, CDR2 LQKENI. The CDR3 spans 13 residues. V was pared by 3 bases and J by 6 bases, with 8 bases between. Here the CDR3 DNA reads TGTGCCAGCTCACCCTCAGTGGATGAAAAACTGTTTTTT. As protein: CASSPSVDEKLFF. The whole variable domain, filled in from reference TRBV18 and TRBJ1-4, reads NAGVMQNPRHLVRRRGQEARLRCSPMKGHSHVYWYRQLPEEGLKFMVYLQKENIIDESGMPKERFSAEFPKEGPSILRIQQVVRGDSAAYFCASSPSVDEKLFFGSGTQLSVL.

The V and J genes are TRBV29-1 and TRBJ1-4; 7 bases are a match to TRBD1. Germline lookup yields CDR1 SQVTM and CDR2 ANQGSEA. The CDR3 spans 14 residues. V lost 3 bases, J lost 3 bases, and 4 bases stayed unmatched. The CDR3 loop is CSVEAGGSNEKLFF. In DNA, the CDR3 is TGCAGCGTTGAGGCAGGGGGATCTAATGAAAAACTGTTTTTT. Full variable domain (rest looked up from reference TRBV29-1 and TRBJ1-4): SAVISQKPSRDICQRGTSLTIQCQVDSQVTMMFWYRQQPGQSLTLIATANQGSEATYESGFVIDKFPISRPNLTFSTLTVSNMSPEDSSIYLCSVEAGGSNEKLFFGSGTQLSVL.

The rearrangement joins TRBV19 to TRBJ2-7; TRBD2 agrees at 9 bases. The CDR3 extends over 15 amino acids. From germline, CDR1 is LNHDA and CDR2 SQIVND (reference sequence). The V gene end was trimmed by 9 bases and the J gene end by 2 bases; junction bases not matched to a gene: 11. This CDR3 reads CASSPLAGLPYEQYF. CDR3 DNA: TGTGCCAGCTCACCGCTAGCGGGGTTACCCTACGAGCAGTACTTC.